This record concerns one T cell receptor (beta chain) sequence. The CDR3 runs 15 residues. Trimming cost V 0 bases and J 2 bases, with 8 bases left between them. Germline CDR1 is MNHNY and CDR2 is SVGAGI (reference sequence). This sample was taken from a study of shared clonotypes between healthy human individuals. Template for every sorted-subset replicate PCR totaled around 210 ng DNA, 25,000 to 35,000 T cell genomes. Method: immunoSEQ multiplex PCR; TCRdb's copy keeps in-frame clones and lacks some. The repertoire includes more than 80,000 clones, 65% to 70% of them detected once, and 35% to 55% sits in the top ten.

This TCR was recovered from a man younger than 40 in good health. Sample: memory CD8+ T cells sorted from blood. Subset of the sample: CD45RO+ cells pooled with CCR7-negative TemRA cells. The chain carries TRBV6-6 and TRBJ1-5; D not resolved. CDR3 nucleotide sequence: TGTGCCAGCAGTTACTCGAGGGAGGGCAATCAGCCCCAGCATTTT. Translation gives CASSYSREGNQPQHF.